This record covers a single T cell receptor beta chain. The antigen it binds to is not known. No base quality values were provided; no much bigger clone lies one nucleotide off. This sample is part of a study of cytomegalovirus exposure and HLA in healthy donors (dated by TCRdb to 2015 to 2018). Describing the broader study: According to an earlier analysis of 550 to 700 of the donors, about 170 million T cells yielded some 110 million unique TCR beta sequences and more than 250 Gb of sequence data. An early release that covered around 590 HLA-typed donors contained around 300 gigabases of sequencing data and tens of millions of unique TCR sequences. Among the roughly 390 genotyped donors, roughly 80% belonged to the genetic ancestry cluster associated with self-reported Caucasian donors. The study was designed to test whether signatures of past pathogen exposure could be identified by cataloging public T cell receptors. The study used immunosequencing to profile the T cell repertoires of some 600 subjects and linked those repertoires to cytomegalovirus serostatus. Besides the first cohort of approximately 710 subjects, a separate validation cohort made up of 120 different subjects was used. To predict cytomegalovirus infection status, the study brought together high-throughput TCR immunosequencing, statistical association of individual TCRs with disease status, and machine learning. To study patterns of TCR occurrence, a later analysis re-analyzed previously published TCR beta repertoires from 650 to 750 donors and added high-resolution HLA genotyping. Rather than using new phenotypic data, the later analysis identified candidate immune exposures from TCR beta sequences and from how often those sequences occurred across donors. An earlier analysis of around 540 of the donors applied high-throughput TCR beta sequencing to assess whether each TCR beta V gene segment acted as functional or pseudogenic. Donor age, sex, ethnicity and CMV serostatus were collected together with the repertoire data. Genome-wide SNP genotypes for about 65% of the 666 donors were used in a later genetic analysis, which treated that subset as a discovery cohort. Every repertoire in the discovery cohort had been generated on one and the same sequencing platform. HLA typing included class I and class II loci at four-digit resolution. The number of typed donors differed by locus: about 620-630 for A, B, C, DRB1 and DQB1; 500 to 550 for DQA1; 606 for DPA1; and about 450 for DPB1. Roughly 5 DR-DQ haplotypes were handled as single units for association and clustering, since linkage in the cohort was strong. Across about 380 genotyped donors of the cohort, an average of approximately 200,000 unique TCR beta nucleotide sequences per donor were sequenced, and roughly 17% of those sequences were non-productive.

From its cysteine to its phenylalanine, the CDR3 spans 14 amino acids. Just CDR3 DNA is preserved here, 42 bases in frame from base 1. CDR1 SGHRS and CDR2 YFSETQ are derived from the germline V gene. V lost 4 bases and J lost 0 bases; the stretch between them is 8 bases long. The cohort consisted of hundreds of healthy bone marrow donors. At the time of sampling, every cohort member was nominally healthy, though immune exposures that went unrecorded were likely present. The donor tested CMV seronegative and was one of the 352 seronegative cohort members. A peripheral blood sample was collected from each donor, and TCR beta sequencing was performed on peripheral blood mononuclear cells. The Qiagen DNeasy Blood Extraction Kit was used to extract genomic DNA from the blood cell samples. Library preparation was by the immunoSEQ multiplex PCR assay. For the multiplex PCR, a mixture combining 60 forward primers for TCR Vbeta segments and 13 reverse primers for TCR Jbeta segments was used. The CDR3 region of rearranged TCR beta genes was amplified from genomic DNA with a multiplex PCR assay. The Illumina HiSeq System was used to sequence the amplified TCR beta libraries as 87-base-pair reads. For the original study's pipeline: In a later analysis, tens of millions of unique TCR beta chains were counted across the roughly 610 repertoires, and roughly 11 million of these chains were shared by at least two donors. Raw reads were error-corrected and collapsed into unique sequences by a nearest-neighbor algorithm in which closely related sequences were merged to remove PCR and sequencing errors. V, D and J gene segments were assigned by aligning CDR3 sequences to IMGT reference sequences. For a sequence to be retained, at least a six-nucleotide match to both a V gene segment and a J gene segment was required. A rearrangement was called productive if the CDR3 had no stop codons and remained in frame with V and J, and every other rearrangement was called non-productive. Following IMGT convention, CDR3 was defined as the stretch from the second conserved V-encoded cysteine up to the conserved J-encoded phenylalanine. Sequences without an unambiguous match to a single V gene segment were excluded from the earlier analysis of approximately 560 of the donors. In an earlier analysis of approximately 590 of the donors, V segments were called functional above 56.7% productive rearrangements and were called segregating when the between-donor standard deviation exceeded 5%. To diagnose cytomegalovirus status from the catalog of TCR beta chain sequences, a statistical classification framework was built. V and J gene assignment, in a later analysis, came from comparing TCR nucleotide sequences with IMGT/GENE-DB human TR gene sequences. The TCRdist pipeline was used in a later analysis to assign CDR3 sequences and most-parsimonious VDJ recombination scenarios. In a later analysis, every TCR beta chain was defined by the combination of its CDR3 amino acid sequence and its V-gene family, and reads without a unique V-gene family were dropped. A later analysis removed 500 to 600 highly shared, low-generation-probability nucleotide sequences to deal with suspected cross-contamination and a sequencing artifact. A later analysis calculated a clonal expansion index for each public chain from normalized within-repertoire ranks of inferred template counts. A later analysis computed generation probabilities with a VDJ recombination model fitted to out-of-frame rearrangements, and checked the results against IGoR. A later analysis scored TCR-TCR, TCR-HLA and TCR-CMV co-occurrence with hypergeometric tests, applying a repertoire-size bias correction to TCR pairs. In a later analysis, false discovery rates were estimated by permuting HLA or CMV assignments 20 times. In a later analysis, co-occurring TCRs were grouped with DBSCAN, and TCRdist sequence similarity was added when clustering was performed within HLA-allele-positive subsets. Co-occurrence clustering excluded repertoires with fewer than 30,000 or more than 120,000 public chains, plus five with anomalous nucleotide sharing. Sourced from immuneACCESS, this table was stored by TCRdb with only in-frame sequences that have V and J called. A share of the clones is absent; for the studies checked, an unresolved V gene accounts for under half, and the remainder has no known explanation. D and trimming come from the DNA, and the V and J calls and clone size come from that table. The sample data list around 110,000 clones, and 70% to 75% of these were observed just once. The ten largest clones add up to more than 1.5% of the sample.

Here is what the overall study found, with its caveats: Strong co-occurrence of HLA alleles, especially DR and DQ, made assigning TCR associations to individual alleles difficult. A further reported finding was that TCR beta sequences accurately predicted the HLA-A and HLA-B alleles for most subjects in the first cohort. The authors suggested that the approach could potentially be generalized to other disease states and immunological phenotypes. A later analysis found that TCR association rates varied across HLA loci, with DRB1 alleles showing the most associated TCRs and HLA-C alleles the fewest. Three of the identified cytomegalovirus-associated TCR beta chains were confirmed in vitro to be specific for cytomegalovirus antigens. Across donors, most TCR sequences were observed very rarely, whereas some public TCRs were present in many individuals. In a later analysis, HLA-associated TCR beta chains were found to be more clonally expanded and to have lower generation probabilities than equally common non-associated chains. In a later analysis, several top co-occurrence clusters were reported to appear linked to parvovirus B19, influenza, CMV and Epstein-Barr virus. A group of highly shared sequence variants was considered likely to be a technical artifact of the sequencing pipeline. Roughly uniform sequencing depth across donors was assumed in presence/absence analyses, although this assumption may not hold. At a false discovery rate of 0.05, a later analysis linked around 17,000 TCR beta sequences to specific HLA alleles. This cohort had only TCR beta chains sequenced, and the lack of alpha or paired-chain data limited which features could be detected. Correlated functional status among segregating V segments might be attributable to linkage disequilibrium, but an unknown experimental factor could not be ruled out. In a later genetic analysis, a missense DCLRE1C variant was associated with V-gene and J-gene trimming of TCR beta chains, and the association was replicated in an independent cohort. In a later genetic analysis, fewer N-insertions in productive TCRs were reported among donors in an Asian-associated ancestry cluster than the approximately 670-donor mean. HLA typing was unavailable for some donors at each locus, so association tests used only the typed subset. The study gave a list of 150 to 200 TCR beta chains associated with cytomegalovirus. Because counts were too low, 15 to 20 rarely observed V segments, including chromosome 9 orphons, were excluded from the earlier analysis of around 590 of the donors. Cytomegalovirus status was reported to be diagnosed by the classifier with high specificity and sensitivity in both the original and validation cohorts. Most CMV-associated TCR beta chains appeared to be HLA-restricted in a later analysis, and the HLA associations seemed to be driven largely by CMV exposure. Broadly in line with IMGT annotations, most TCR beta V segments showed up in productive rearrangements about 90% or about 30% of the time in an earlier analysis of approximately 640 of the donors. Some IMGT-functional V segments, including TRBV6-2 and TRBV6-3, could not be told apart with the 87-base-pair reads, so those segments were excluded. The only immune exposure information available for the cohort was CMV serostatus.

Sequencing was performed on PBMCs. Recombination linked TRBV5-1 to TRBJ1-3, with a weak D call of TRBD1 (5 bases match). This TCR derives from a woman aged 18-35 years in good health and CMV-seronegative. The CDR3 sequence is CASSPDNSGNTIYF. The nucleotide sequence reads as follows: TGCGCCAGCAGCCCGGACAACTCTGGAAACACCATATATTTT.